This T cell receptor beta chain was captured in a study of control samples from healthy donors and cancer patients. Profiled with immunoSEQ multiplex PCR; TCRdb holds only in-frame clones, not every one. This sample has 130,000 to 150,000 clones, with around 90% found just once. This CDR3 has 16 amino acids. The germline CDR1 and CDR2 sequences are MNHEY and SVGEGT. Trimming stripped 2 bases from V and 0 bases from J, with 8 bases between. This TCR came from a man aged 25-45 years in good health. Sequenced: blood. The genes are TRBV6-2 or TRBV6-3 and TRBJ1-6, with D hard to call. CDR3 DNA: TGTGCCAGCAGTTACCTGGGCAGCTCCTATAATTCACCCCTCCACTTT. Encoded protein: CASSYLGSSYNSPLHF.